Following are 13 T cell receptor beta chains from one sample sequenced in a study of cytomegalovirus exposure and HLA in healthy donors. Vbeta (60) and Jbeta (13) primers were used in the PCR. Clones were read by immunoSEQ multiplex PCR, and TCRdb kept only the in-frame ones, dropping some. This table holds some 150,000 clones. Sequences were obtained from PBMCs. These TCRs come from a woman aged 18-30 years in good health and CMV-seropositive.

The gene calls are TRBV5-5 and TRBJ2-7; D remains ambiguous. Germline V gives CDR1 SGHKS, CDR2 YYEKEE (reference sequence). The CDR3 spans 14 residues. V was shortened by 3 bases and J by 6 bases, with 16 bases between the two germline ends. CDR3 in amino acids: CASSSAGEVFEQYF. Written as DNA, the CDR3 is TGTGCCAGCAGCTCCGCCGGAGAAGTTTTCGAGCAGTACTTC.

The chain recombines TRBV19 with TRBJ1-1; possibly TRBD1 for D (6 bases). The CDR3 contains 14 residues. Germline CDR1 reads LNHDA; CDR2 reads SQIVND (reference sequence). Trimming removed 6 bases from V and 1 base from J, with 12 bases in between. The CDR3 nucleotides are TGTGCCAGTAGCTTGGACAGTCGGAACACTGAAGCTTTCTTT. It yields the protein CASSLDSRNTEAFF. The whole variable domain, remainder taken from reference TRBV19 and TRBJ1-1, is DGGITQSPKYLFRKEGQNVTLSCEQNLNHDAMYWYRQDPGQGLRLIYYSQIVNDFQKGDIAEGYSVSREKKESFPLTVTSAQKNPTAFYLCASSLDSRNTEAFFGQGTRLTVV.

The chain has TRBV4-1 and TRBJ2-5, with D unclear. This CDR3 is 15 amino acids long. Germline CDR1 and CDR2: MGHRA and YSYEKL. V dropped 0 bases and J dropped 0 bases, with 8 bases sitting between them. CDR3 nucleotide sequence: TGCGCCAGCAGCCAAGAGTTCTACGACCAAGAGACCCAGTACTTC. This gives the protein CASSQEFYDQETQYF.

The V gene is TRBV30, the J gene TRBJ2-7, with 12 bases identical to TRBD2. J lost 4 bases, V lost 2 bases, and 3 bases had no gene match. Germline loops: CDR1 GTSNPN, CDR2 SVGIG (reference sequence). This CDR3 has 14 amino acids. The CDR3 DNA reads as TGTGCCTGGAGTCCGGGACTAGCGGGTTACGAGCAGTACTTC. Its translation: CAWSPGLAGYEQYF. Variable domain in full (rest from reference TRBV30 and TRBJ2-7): SQTIHQWPATLVQPVGSPLSLECTVEGTSNPNLYWYRQAAGRGLQLLFYSVGIGQISSEVPQNLSASRPQDRQFILSSKKLLLSDSGFYLCAWSPGLAGYEQYFGPGTRLTVT.

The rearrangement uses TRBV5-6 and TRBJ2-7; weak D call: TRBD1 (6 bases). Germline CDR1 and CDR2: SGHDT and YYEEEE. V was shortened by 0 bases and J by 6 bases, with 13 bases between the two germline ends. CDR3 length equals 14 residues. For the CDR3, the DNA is TGTGCCAGCAGCTTGGTGGGGGCAATATCCGAGCAGTACTTC. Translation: CASSLVGAISEQYF.

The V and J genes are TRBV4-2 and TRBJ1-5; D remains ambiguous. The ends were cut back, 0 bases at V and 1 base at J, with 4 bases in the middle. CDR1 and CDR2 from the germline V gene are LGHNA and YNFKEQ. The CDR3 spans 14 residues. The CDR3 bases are TGTGCCAGCAGCCAAGATCGGAGCAATCAGCCCCAGCATTTT. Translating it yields CASSQDRSNQPQHF.

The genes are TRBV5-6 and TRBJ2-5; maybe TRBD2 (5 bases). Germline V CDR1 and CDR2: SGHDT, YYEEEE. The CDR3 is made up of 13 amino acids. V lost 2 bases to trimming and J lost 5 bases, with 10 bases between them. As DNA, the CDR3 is TGTGCCAGCAGCTTTCGGGGTGAGGAGACCCAGTACTTC. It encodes CASSFRGEETQYF.

The CDR3 is CAWSVNMNTEAFF. The CDR3 DNA sequence: TGTGCCTGGAGTGTAAACATGAACACTGAAGCTTTCTTT. The gene calls are TRBV30 and TRBJ1-1, with D unclear. The CDR3 runs to 13 residues. V lost 0 bases and J 0 bases, leaving 5 bases between the germline ends. Germline V gene data show CDR1 as GTSNPN and CDR2 as SVGIG (reference sequence).

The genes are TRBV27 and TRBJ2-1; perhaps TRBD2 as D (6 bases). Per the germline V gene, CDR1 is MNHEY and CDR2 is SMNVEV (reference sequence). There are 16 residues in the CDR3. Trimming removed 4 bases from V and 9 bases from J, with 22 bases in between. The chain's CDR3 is CASSSTGTPIEGEQFF. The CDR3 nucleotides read TGTGCCAGCAGTTCAACCGGGACTCCTATCGAAGGTGAGCAGTTCTTC.

The DNA of the CDR3 is TGCGCCAGCAGCGAGGTGGGGGGGGTCGGAGAAGCTTTCTTT. Its protein is CASSEVGGVGEAFF. The rearrangement joins TRBV5-1 to TRBJ1-1; D perhaps matches TRBD1 (5 bases). CDR3 length equals 14 residues. Germline CDR1 reads SGHRS; CDR2 reads YFSETQ. Trimming removed 4 bases at V and 8 bases at J, with 18 bases between.

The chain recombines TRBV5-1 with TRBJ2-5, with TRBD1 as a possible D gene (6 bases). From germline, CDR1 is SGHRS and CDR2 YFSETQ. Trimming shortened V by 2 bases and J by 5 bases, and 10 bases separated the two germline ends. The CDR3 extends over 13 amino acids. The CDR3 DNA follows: TGCGCCAGCAGCTTCTCAGGGGTTGAGACCCAGTACTTC. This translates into CASSFSGVETQYF. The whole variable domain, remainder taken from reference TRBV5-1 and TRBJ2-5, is KAGVTQTPRYLIKTRGQQVTLSCSPISGHRSVSWYQQTPGQGLQFLFEYFSETQRNKGNFPGRFSGRQFSNSRSEMNVSTLELGDSALYLCASSFSGVETQYFGPGTRLLVL.

The CDR3: CASSYDRSDRYGYTF. As DNA, the CDR3 is TGTGCCAGCAGTTACGACAGGTCCGATCGCTATGGCTACACCTTC. The V and J genes are TRBV6-5 and TRBJ1-2, with D perhaps matching TRBD1 (6 bases). Deletions cut 2 bases from V and 4 bases from J, with 14 bases between. Per the germline V gene, CDR1 is MNHEY and CDR2 is SVGAGI. This CDR3 spans 15 amino acids.

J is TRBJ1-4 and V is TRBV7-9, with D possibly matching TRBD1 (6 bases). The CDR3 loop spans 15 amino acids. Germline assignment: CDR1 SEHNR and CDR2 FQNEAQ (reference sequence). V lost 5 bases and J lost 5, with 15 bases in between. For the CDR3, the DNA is TGTGCCAGCAGCGCCACAGGGAGCCGAAATGAAAAACTGTTTTTT. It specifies CASSATGSRNEKLFF.